The T cell receptor beta chain under discussion was sequenced for a study of graft-versus-host responses after intestinal transplantation. Study-level points and caveats: The marrow of recipients harbored GvH clones, and ileum or blood showed some of them first.

CDR1 is MNHNY and CDR2 is SVGAGI in the germline V gene (reference sequence). This CDR3 is built from 15 residues. This clone has more than one count but fewer than ten. The antigen is not known. One junction end disagrees with the germline gene, perhaps due to a read error. Produced via immunoSEQ multiplex PCR; TCRdb's table is partial and in-frame only. The sample consists of tens of thousands of clones, about 93% of them appearing once. This receptor was identified in a human patient who received an intestinal transplant, so some T cells may come from the graft donor. The chain links TRBV6-6 to TRBJ2-3; 10 bases align to TRBD2. Source: PBMCs, taken roughly 760 days after a first intestinal transplant, on the day of a second. As DNA, the CDR3 is TGTGCCAGCAGTGACTCGAATAGCGGGGGGGATACGCAGTATTTT. Residues: CASSDSNSGGDTQYF.